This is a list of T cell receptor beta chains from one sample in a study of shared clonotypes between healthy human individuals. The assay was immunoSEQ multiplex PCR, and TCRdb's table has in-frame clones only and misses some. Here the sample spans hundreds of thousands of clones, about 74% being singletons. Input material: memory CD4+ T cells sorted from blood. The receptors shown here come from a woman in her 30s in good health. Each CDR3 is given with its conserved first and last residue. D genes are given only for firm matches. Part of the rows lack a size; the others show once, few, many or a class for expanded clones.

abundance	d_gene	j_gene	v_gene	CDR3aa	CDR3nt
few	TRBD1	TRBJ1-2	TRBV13	CASSPGGINYGYTF	TGTGCCAGCAGCCCAGGGGGGATTAACTATGGCTACACCTTC
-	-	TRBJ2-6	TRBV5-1	CASSLTVSGANVLTF	TGCGCCAGCAGCTTGACAGTCTCTGGGGCCAACGTCCTGACTTTC
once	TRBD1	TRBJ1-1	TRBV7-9	CASSSGGGGTEAFF	TGTGCCAGCAGCTCAGGGGGCGGCGGCACTGAAGCTTTCTTT
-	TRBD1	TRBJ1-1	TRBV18	CASSPTQGAKETEAFF	TGTGCCAGCTCACCGACGCAGGGGGCCAAGGAGACTGAAGCTTTCTTT
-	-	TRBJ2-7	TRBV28	CASRGTGAPPTKQYF	TGTGCCAGCAGGGGGACCGGGGCCCCCCCGACGAAGCAGTACTTC
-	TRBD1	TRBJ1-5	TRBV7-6	CASSAQAAGGFQPQHF	TGTGCCAGCAGCGCTCAAGCGGCAGGGGGATTTCAGCCCCAGCATTTT
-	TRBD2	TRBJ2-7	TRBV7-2	CASSVDGTSSYEQYF	TGTGCCAGCAGCGTAGATGGGACTAGCTCCTACGAGCAGTACTTC
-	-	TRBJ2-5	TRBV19	CASSIARGGVETQYF	TGTGCCAGTAGTATCGCGCGGGGAGGCGTGGAGACCCAGTACTTC
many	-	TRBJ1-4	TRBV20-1	CSASVDEKLFF	TGCAGTGCTAGTGTCGATGAAAAACTGTTTTTT
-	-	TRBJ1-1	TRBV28	CASSSAVLPTEAFF	TGTGCCAGCAGTTCTGCTGTGTTGCCCACTGAAGCTTTCTTT
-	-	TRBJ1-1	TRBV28	CASSLVQTWGAFF	TGTGCCAGCAGTTTAGTACAGACCTGGGGAGCTTTCTTT
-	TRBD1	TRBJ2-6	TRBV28	CASSLGTGLSSGANVLTF	TGTGCCAGCAGCTTAGGGACAGGCCTGAGCTCTGGGGCCAACGTCCTGACTTTC
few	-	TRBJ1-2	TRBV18	CASSPREEYGYTF	TGTGCCAGCTCACCGAGGGAGGAGTATGGCTACACCTTC
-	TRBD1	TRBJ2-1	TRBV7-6	CASSLGQGAVNEQFF	TGTGCCAGCAGCTTGGGACAGGGGGCTGTGAATGAGCAGTTCTTC
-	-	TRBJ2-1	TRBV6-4	CASKVDGSYNEQFF	TGTGCCAGCAAAGTGGACGGCTCCTACAATGAGCAGTTCTTC
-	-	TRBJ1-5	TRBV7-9	CASSRGNQPQHF	TGTGCCAGCAGCCGGGGCAATCAGCCCCAGCATTTT
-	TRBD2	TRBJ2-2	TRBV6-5	CASRLAERTGELFF	TGTGCCAGTCGACTAGCCGAGAGGACCGGGGAGCTGTTTTTT
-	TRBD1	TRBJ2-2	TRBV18	CASSPRQGDTGELFF	TGTGCCAGCTCACCTAGACAGGGCGACACCGGGGAGCTGTTTTTT
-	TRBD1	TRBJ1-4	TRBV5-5	CASSWTGVSNEKLFF	TGTGCCAGCAGCTGGACAGGGGTTTCTAATGAAAAACTGTTTTTT
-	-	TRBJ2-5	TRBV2	CATSPQETQYF	TGTGCCACCTCCCCCCAGGAGACCCAGTACTTC
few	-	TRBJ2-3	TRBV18	CASSPPGIAAITDTQYF	TGTGCCAGCTCACCTCCTGGGATAGCGGCAATCACAGATACGCAGTATTTT
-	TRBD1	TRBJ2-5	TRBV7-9	CASSANRGLQETQYF	TGTGCCAGCAGCGCCAACAGGGGCCTGCAAGAGACCCAGTACTTC
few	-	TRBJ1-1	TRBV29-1	CSVSVPVIAEAFF	TGCAGCGTTTCCGTGCCGGTAATCGCTGAAGCTTTCTTT
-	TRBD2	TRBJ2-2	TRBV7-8	CASSLTSSGRVTGELFF	TGTGCCAGCAGCTTAACCTCCAGCGGGAGGGTCACCGGGGAGCTGTTTTTT
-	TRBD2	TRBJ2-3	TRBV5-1	CASSLVVGEGDTQYF	TGCGCCAGCAGCTTGGTGGTCGGGGAGGGAGATACGCAGTATTTT
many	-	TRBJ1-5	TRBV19	CASRSGRQPQHF	TGTGCCAGTAGGTCAGGGAGACAGCCCCAGCATTTT
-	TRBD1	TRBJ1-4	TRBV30	CAWMGTGKEKLFF	TGTGCCTGGATGGGGACAGGGAAGGAAAAACTGTTTTTT
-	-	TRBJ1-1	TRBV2	CASRGLNTEAFF	TGTGCCTCGCGAGGGCTGAACACTGAAGCTTTCTTT